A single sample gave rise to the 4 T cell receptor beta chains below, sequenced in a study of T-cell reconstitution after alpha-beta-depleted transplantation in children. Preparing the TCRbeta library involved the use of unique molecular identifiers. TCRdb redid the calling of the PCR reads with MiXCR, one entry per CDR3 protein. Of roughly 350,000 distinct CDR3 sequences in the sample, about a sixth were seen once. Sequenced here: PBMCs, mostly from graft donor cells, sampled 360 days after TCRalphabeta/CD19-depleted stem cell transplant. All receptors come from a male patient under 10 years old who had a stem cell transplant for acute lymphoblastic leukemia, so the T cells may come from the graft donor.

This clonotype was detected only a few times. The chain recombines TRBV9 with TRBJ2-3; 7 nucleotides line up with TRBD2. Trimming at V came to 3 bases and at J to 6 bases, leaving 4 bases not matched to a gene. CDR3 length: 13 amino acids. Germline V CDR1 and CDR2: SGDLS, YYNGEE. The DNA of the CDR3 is TGTGCCAGCAGCGCCGGGACTATTGATACGCAGTATTTT. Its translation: CASSAGTIDTQYF. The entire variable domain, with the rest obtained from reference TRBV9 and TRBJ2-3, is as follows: DSGVTQTPKHLITATGQRVTLRCSPRSGDLSVYWYQQSLDQGLQFLIQYYNGEERAKGNILERFSAQQFPDLHSELNLSSLELGDSALYFCASSAGTIDTQYFGPGTRLTVL.

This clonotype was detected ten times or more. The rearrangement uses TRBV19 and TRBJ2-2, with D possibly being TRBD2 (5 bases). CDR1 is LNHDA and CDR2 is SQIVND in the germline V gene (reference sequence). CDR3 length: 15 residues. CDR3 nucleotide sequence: TGTGCGTCCCCTTCGGGGTCGGCGAACACCGGGGAGCTGTTTTTT. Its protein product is CASPSGSANTGELFF.

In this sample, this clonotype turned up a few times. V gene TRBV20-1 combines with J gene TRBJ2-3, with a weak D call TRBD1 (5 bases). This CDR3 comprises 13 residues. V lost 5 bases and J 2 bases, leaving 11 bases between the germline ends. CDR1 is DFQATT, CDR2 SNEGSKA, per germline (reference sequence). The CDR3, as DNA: TGCAGTGCTCGACAGTGGGACACAGATACGCAGTATTTT. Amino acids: CSARQWDTDTQYF.

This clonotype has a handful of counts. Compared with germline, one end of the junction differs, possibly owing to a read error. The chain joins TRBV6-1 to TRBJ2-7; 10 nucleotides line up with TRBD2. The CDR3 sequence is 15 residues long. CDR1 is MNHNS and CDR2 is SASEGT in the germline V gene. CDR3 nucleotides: TGTGCCACCGGTCGAGGACTAGCGGCTTCCTCCGAGCAGTACTTC. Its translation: CATGRGLAASSEQYF.